Listed here are 16 T cell receptor beta chains from one sample, sequenced in a study of cytomegalovirus exposure and HLA in healthy donors. Data came from immunoSEQ multiplex PCR; TCRdb stores just in-frame clones and leaves some out. Of 260,000 or so clones in the sample, 88% were seen once. The sample comprised PBMCs. The receptors derive from a woman aged 18-30 years in good health and CMV-seronegative.

This chain links TRBV14 with TRBJ2-7; 7 nucleotides match TRBD2. The CDR3 spans 16 residues. After removal of 0 bases from V and 2 bases from J, the junction contained 7 bases not matched to a gene. From germline, CDR1 is SGHDN and CDR2 FVKESK. CDR3 residues: CASSQDSGRLPYEQYF. The CDR3 DNA reads TGTGCCAGCAGCCAAGATTCCGGGAGGCTTCCCTACGAGCAGTACTTC.

This chain links TRBV5-1 with TRBJ2-1, with D possibly TRBD1 on 5 matching bases. This CDR3 is built from 14 residues. CDR1 is SGHRS, CDR2 YFSETQ, per germline. The V end was cut by 1 base, the J end by 4 bases, with 9 bases between. CDR3 sequence reads: CASSLSDSYNEQFF. In nucleotides, the CDR3 is TGCGCCAGCAGCTTGTCCGACAGTTACAATGAGCAGTTCTTC.

V usage is TRBV5-1 and J usage is TRBJ1-2; D remains ambiguous. Between the trimmed V and J ends, which lost 4 bases and 2 bases, there was a span of 12 bases. Germline CDR1 and CDR2: SGHRS and YFSETQ. The CDR3 has 14 residues. The CDR3 sequence is CASSPLRGNYGYTF. In DNA, the CDR3 is TGCGCCAGCAGCCCCCTCCGAGGGAACTATGGCTACACCTTC.

This chain connects TRBV7-7 to TRBJ2-7; TRBD1 is a possible D gene (7 bases). With 1 base removed from V and 3 bases from J, the gap between germline ends came to 10 bases. The CDR3 covers 14 residues. Germline V gene lookup returns CDR1 SSHAT and CDR2 FNYEAQ (reference sequence). The CDR3 region is CASSLGGDSYEQYF. The DNA for the CDR3 is TGTGCCAGCAGCTTAGGGGGGGACAGCTACGAGCAGTACTTC. Looking up the rest from reference TRBV7-7 and TRBJ2-7 gives the full variable domain: GAGVSQSPRYKVTKRGQDVTLRCDPISSHATLYWYQQALGQGPEFLTYFNYEAQPDKSGLPSDRFSAERPEGSISTLTIQRTEQRDSAMYRCASSLGGDSYEQYFGPGTRLTVT.

The chain uses TRBV2 and TRBJ1-1; D is uncertain. The CDR3 is made up of 13 amino acids. The germline gives CDR1 SNHLY, CDR2 FYNNEI. V was cut by 8 bases and J by 7 bases, with 17 bases left in between. The CDR3 protein is CASGAPAESEAFF. DNA for the CDR3: TGTGCCAGCGGAGCCCCCGCGGAGAGTGAAGCTTTCTTT.

The chain carries TRBV9 and TRBJ2-3; 7 bases fit TRBD1. V gave up 3 bases and J gave up 0 bases; unmatched junction bases: 10. This CDR3 comprises 17 residues. From germline, CDR1 is SGDLS and CDR2 YYNGEE. CDR3 region: CASSAKYRGQSTDTQYF. The CDR3, as DNA: TGTGCCAGCAGCGCGAAGTACAGGGGACAGAGCACAGATACGCAGTATTTT.

V gene TRBV10-3 combines with J gene TRBJ2-7; TRBD2 is a possible D gene (6 bases). V gave up 6 bases and J gave up 1 base, with 10 bases separating them. CDR3 length: 13 residues. Germline CDR1 and CDR2: ENHRY and SYGVKD. For the CDR3, the DNA is TGTGCCATCAGCAGGGAGGTATCCTACGAGCAGTACTTC. Its translation is CAISREVSYEQYF.

The chain is built from TRBV9 and TRBJ2-6; TRBD1 aligns across 7 bases. CDR3 length: 18 residues. Germline values: CDR1 SGDLS, CDR2 YYNGEE. V shed 3 bases and J 0 bases; nucleotides not matched to a gene: 9. DNA for the CDR3: TGTGCCAGCAGCGCCCCAAAGGACAGGCCCTCTGGGGCCAACGTCCTGACTTTC. Translating gives CASSAPKDRPSGANVLTF. The full variable domain, completed using reference TRBV9 and TRBJ2-6, is DSGVTQTPKHLITATGQRVTLRCSPRSGDLSVYWYQQSLDQGLQFLIQYYNGEERAKGNILERFSAQQFPDLHSELNLSSLELGDSALYFCASSAPKDRPSGANVLTFGAGSRLTVL.

This sequence joins TRBV28 and TRBJ1-4, with 10 bases that match TRBD1. Unmatched junction bases numbered 8, after V lost 5 bases and J lost 8 bases. This CDR3 spans 15 amino acids. CDR1 and CDR2 from the germline V gene are MDHEN and SYDVKM. As DNA, the CDR3 is TGTGCCAGCAGTCGGCCGGGACAGGGGTTGGAAAAACTGTTTTTT. This encodes CASSRPGQGLEKLFF.

The J gene is TRBJ2-1, the V gene TRBV6-6; 11 bases map to TRBD1. Germline V CDR1 and CDR2: MNHNY, SVGAGI (reference sequence). Unmatched junction bases numbered 3, after V lost 2 bases and J lost 9 bases. The CDR3 extends over 14 amino acids. CDR3 in DNA: TGTGCCAGCAGTTACGTTGGGACAGGGGGTGAGCAGTTCTTC. Translated: CASSYVGTGGEQFF.

The chain recombines TRBV28 with TRBJ2-1; tentative D call: TRBD1 (5 bases). Per the germline V gene, CDR1 is MDHEN and CDR2 is SYDVKM. The CDR3 is 12 amino acids. Trimming took off 2 bases at V and 7 bases at J, with 6 bases between the two ends. CDR3 sequence: CASSLQGNEQFF. In nucleotides, the CDR3 is TGTGCCAGCAGTTTACAGGGAAATGAGCAGTTCTTC.

The chain couples TRBV11-2 to TRBJ2-4; D may be TRBD2 (6 bases). From germline, CDR1 is SGHAT and CDR2 FQNNGV. The CDR3 length is 15 residues. V gave up 4 bases and J gave up 5 bases, with 15 bases separating them. The DNA of the CDR3 is TGTGCCAGCAGCTGGACCGGGAGAGGTGAAAACATTCAGTACTTC. Translating gives CASSWTGRGENIQYF.

J is TRBJ2-1 and V is TRBV6-6; D perhaps matches TRBD1 (5 bases). The V and J ends lost 2 bases and 10 bases respectively, with 12 bases between them. From germline, CDR1 is MNHNY and CDR2 SVGAGI (reference sequence). The CDR3 is 13 residues long. CDR3: CASSYVPSGEQFF. The CDR3 DNA is TGTGCCAGCAGTTACGTGCCCTCAGGGGAGCAGTTCTTC.

This clone was counted a single time. The rearrangement links TRBV5-1 to TRBJ1-1; 9 bases line up with TRBD1. With V trimmed by 6 bases and J by 6 bases, 15 bases remained unmatched. This CDR3 spans 16 amino acids. Germline CDR1 and CDR2: SGHRS and YFSETQ. The CDR3, as DNA: TGCGCCAGCACACTATACCCGGGACAGGGTTCTTCTGAAGCTTTCTTT. Protein product: CASTLYPGQGSSEAFF.

The table lists this clone with a few counts. The V call is TRBV15, the J call TRBJ2-2; D may be TRBD2 (5 bases). Germline CDR1 reads LNHNV; CDR2 reads YYDKDF (reference sequence). Trimming removed 8 bases from V and 4 bases from J, with 8 bases in between. The CDR3 is 12 amino acids. The CDR3 sequence is CATSGVTGELFF. The CDR3 nucleotides are TGTGCCACCTCCGGGGTCACCGGGGAGCTGTTTTTT.

The gene calls are TRBV2 and TRBJ1-2; D gene unclear. Germline loops: CDR1 SNHLY, CDR2 FYNNEI. The CDR3 is 13 residues long. V was cut by 1 base and J by 3 bases, with 6 bases left in between. CDR3 protein: CASSEESYYGYTF. The CDR3 DNA reads as TGTGCCAGCAGTGAAGAGAGCTACTATGGCTACACCTTC.